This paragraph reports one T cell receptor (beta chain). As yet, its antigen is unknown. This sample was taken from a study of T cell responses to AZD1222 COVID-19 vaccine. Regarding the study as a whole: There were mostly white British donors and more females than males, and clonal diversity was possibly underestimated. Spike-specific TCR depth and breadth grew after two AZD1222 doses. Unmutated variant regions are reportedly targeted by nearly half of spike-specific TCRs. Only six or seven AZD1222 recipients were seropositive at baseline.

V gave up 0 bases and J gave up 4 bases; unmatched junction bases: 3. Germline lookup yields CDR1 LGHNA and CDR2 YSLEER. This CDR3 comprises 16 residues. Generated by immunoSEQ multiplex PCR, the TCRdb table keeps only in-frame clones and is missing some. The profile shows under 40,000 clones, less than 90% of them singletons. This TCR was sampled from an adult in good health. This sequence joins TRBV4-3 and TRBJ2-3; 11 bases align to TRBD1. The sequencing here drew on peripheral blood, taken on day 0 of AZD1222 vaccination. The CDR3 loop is CASSQDPGQGADTQYF. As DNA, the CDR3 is TGCGCCAGCAGCCAAGACCCGGGACAGGGGGCAGATACGCAGTATTTT.